This T cell receptor beta chain was captured in a study of blood T cells in healthy people across ages. Primers used in a second PCR of roughly 6 to 12 cycles were a sample-barcoded 5' primer and a J-beta primer mix. All cDNA molecules were each tagged by a template-switch adaptor with 12 random nucleotides. TCRdb reprocessed the 5' RACE reads via MiXCR and lists one record per CDR3 protein. The sample yields roughly 680,000 distinct CDR3 sequences, roughly 20% seen once. The J segment lost 2 bases and the V segment lost 4 bases, leaving 5 bases of the junction unmatched. Germline loops: CDR1 SGDLS, CDR2 YYNGEE. The CDR3 sequence is 15 residues long.

The specimen sequenced was blood. V is TRBV9 and J is TRBJ2-1; 8 nucleotides match TRBD2. The clonotype was recovered from a man between 65 and 85 years old in good health. The CDR3 sequence is CASSTREAPYNEQFF. CDR3 in DNA: TGTGCCAGCAGCACGCGGGAGGCCCCCTACAATGAGCAGTTCTTC.